Following are 24 T cell receptor beta chains from one sample sequenced in a study of shared clonotypes between healthy human individuals. Method: immunoSEQ multiplex PCR; TCRdb's copy keeps in-frame clones and lacks some. The repertoire includes some 1,400,000 clones, around 97% of them detected once, and 0.95% to 1.5% sits in the top ten. Sequenced sample: naive CD4+ T cells sorted from blood. The subset denotes: CD45RA+ positively selected. The receptors here all came from a young man in good health.

V gene TRBV5-8 combines with J gene TRBJ2-2; 14 nucleotides align to TRBD2. CDR1 SGHTS and CDR2 YDEGEE come from the germline V gene. Losses at the gene ends were 9 bases for V and 3 bases for J; bases not matched to a gene: 13. The CDR3 extends over 18 amino acids. The CDR3: CATMTSGRALLDTGELFF. DNA for the CDR3: TGTGCCACCATGACTAGCGGGAGGGCCCTCTTGGACACCGGGGAGCTGTTTTTT.

This clone was recorded only once. The CDR3 spells CASSLNHREGEQFF. The DNA of the CDR3 is TGTGCCAGCAGTTTAAATCACAGGGAGGGGGAGCAGTTCTTC. The chain joins TRBV28 to TRBJ2-1; the D gene is possibly TRBD2 (7 bases). CDR3 length: 14 amino acids. The V gene's germline CDR1 is MDHEN and CDR2 SYDVKM. The V end lost 2 bases, the J end lost 10 bases, and 15 bases lay between the germline ends.

The CDR3 loop is CASSVTLVGEAFF. CDR3 sequence (DNA): TGTGCCAGCAGTGTGACCCTAGTCGGGGAAGCTTTCTTT. J is TRBJ1-1 and V is TRBV6-1, with D hard to call. Germline CDR1 and CDR2: MNHNS and SASEGT. V was pared by 4 bases and J by 8 bases, with 14 bases between. The CDR3 is 13 amino acids.

In DNA form, the CDR3 reads TGTGCCAGCAGCCGTTGGACAGGAGGAGACACCGGGGAGCTGTTTTTT. Protein product: CASSRWTGGDTGELFF. The rearrangement links TRBV7-9 to TRBJ2-2; 7 nucleotides align to TRBD1. Trimming removed 5 bases from V and 3 bases from J; junction bases left unmatched: 9. Germline values: CDR1 SEHNR, CDR2 FQNEAQ (reference sequence). The CDR3 consists of 16 residues.

The chain has TRBV7-2 and TRBJ1-4, with a tentative D call TRBD1 (6 bases). Germline CDR1 is SGHTA and CDR2 is FQGNSA. CDR3 size: 15 residues. V shed 5 bases and J shed 7 bases, with 17 bases lying between them. CDR3 sequence (DNA): TGTGCCAGCAGCACGTACGGGGGCGGCGGTGAAAAACTGTTTTTT. Its protein product is CASSTYGGGGEKLFF.

The chain uses TRBV28 and TRBJ2-1, with 7 bases fitting TRBD1. Germline V lookup: CDR1 MDHEN, CDR2 SYDVKM. V lost 6 bases and J lost 7; bases outside the gene matches: 12. The CDR3 length is 15 residues. The CDR3 region has the DNA TGTGCCAGCAGCGCCGGGACCCTGACAGGGAATGAGCAGTTCTTC. The encoded protein is CASSAGTLTGNEQFF.

The chain recombines TRBV14 with TRBJ1-2; TRBD1 agrees at 8 bases. Germline values: CDR1 SGHDN, CDR2 FVKESK. The CDR3 consists of 15 residues. J was trimmed by 6 bases and V by 2 bases; bases with no gene match: 8. CDR3: CASSQSPGGVDGYTF. The CDR3 DNA follows: TGTGCCAGCAGCCAAAGCCCAGGGGGCGTAGATGGCTACACCTTC.

V and J are TRBV5-1 and TRBJ1-3; D is perhaps TRBD1 (5 bases). The CDR3 contains 15 residues. Deletions cut 4 bases from V and 0 bases from J, with 11 bases between. Per germline, CDR1 SGHRS and CDR2 YFSETQ. As DNA, the CDR3 is TGCGCCAGCAGCCAGGACACAAACTCTGGAAACACCATATATTTT. This codes for CASSQDTNSGNTIYF.

The J gene is TRBJ2-2, the V gene TRBV5-6; a possible D gene is TRBD1 (7 bases). The V gene's germline CDR1 is SGHDT and CDR2 YYEEEE. The CDR3 consists of 16 residues. V lost 6 bases and J 4 bases, leaving 19 bases between the germline ends. The CDR3 loop reads CASTARAGGSTGELFF. The CDR3 coding sequence is TGTGCCAGCACCGCGCGGGCAGGGGGGAGCACCGGGGAGCTGTTTTTT.

J is TRBJ2-5 and V is TRBV5-1; D is unresolved. V dropped 0 bases and J dropped 9 bases, with 15 bases sitting between them. This CDR3 has 14 amino acids. CDR1 and CDR2 from the germline V gene are SGHRS and YFSETQ. This CDR3 reads CASSLGTVKYPQYF. CDR3 sequence (DNA): TGCGCCAGCAGCTTGGGGACCGTGAAGTATCCCCAGTACTTC. Combining the CDR3 with reference TRBV5-1 and TRBJ2-5 gives the whole variable domain KAGVTQTPRYLIKTRGQQVTLSCSPISGHRSVSWYQQTPGQGLQFLFEYFSETQRNKGNFPGRFSGRQFSNSRSEMNVSTLELGDSALYLCASSLGTVKYPQYFGPGTRLLVL.

Worth noting for this clone: At the DNA level, this CDR3 is encoded by other sequences in the same sample as well. The chain recombines TRBV11-3 with TRBJ2-3, with D unclear. Deletions cut 0 bases from V and 3 bases from J, with 4 bases between. The germline CDR1 and CDR2 sequences are SGHNT and YENEEA. This CDR3 has 13 residues. The CDR3 spells CASSLDLTDTQYF. The CDR3 bases are TGTGCCAGCAGCTTAGACTTGACAGATACGCAGTATTTT.

V is TRBV5-1 and J is TRBJ1-1; possible D gene TRBD1, 6 bases. The ends were cut back, 4 bases at V and 3 bases at J, with 13 bases in the middle. Germline CDR1 is SGHRS and CDR2 is YFSETQ. This CDR3 is built from 14 residues. This CDR3 is CASSSDRQDTEAFF. The DNA of the CDR3 is TGCGCCAGCAGCAGCGATCGACAGGACACTGAAGCTTTCTTT. The full variable domain, in which reference TRBV5-1 and TRBJ1-1 provide the parts outside the CDR3, is KAGVTQTPRYLIKTRGQQVTLSCSPISGHRSVSWYQQTPGQGLQFLFEYFSETQRNKGNFPGRFSGRQFSNSRSEMNVSTLELGDSALYLCASSSDRQDTEAFFGQGTRLTVV.

The chain combines TRBV4-1 with TRBJ1-4; 7 bases match TRBD1. Germline lookup yields CDR1 MGHRA and CDR2 YSYEKL. The length of the CDR3 is 19 residues. V lost 0 bases and J lost 0; bases outside the gene matches: 10. DNA for the CDR3: TGCGCCAGCAGCCAAGAGAGACAGGGAGGAAGCTCAACTAATGAAAAACTGTTTTTT. Amino acids: CASSQERQGGSSTNEKLFF.

The chain uses TRBV4-3 and TRBJ2-7; 11 nucleotides align to TRBD1. With V trimmed by 4 bases and J by 3 bases, 5 bases remained unmatched. Germline V gene sequence: CDR1 LGHNA, CDR2 YSLEER. CDR3 length equals 15 residues. The DNA of the CDR3 is TGCGCCAGCAGCCGGGGGACAGGGGGAATCTACGAGCAGTACTTC. This sequence encodes CASSRGTGGIYEQYF.

This sequence joins TRBV12-5 and TRBJ2-1; D call uncertain. Germline lookup yields CDR1 LGHNT and CDR2 FRNRAP. The CDR3 spans 15 residues. Trimming pared 2 bases from V and 1 base from J, leaving 9 bases between. In DNA form, the CDR3 reads TGTGCTAGTGGTTTGTGGAGAGGATCCTACAATGAGCAGTTCTTC. Its protein is CASGLWRGSYNEQFF.

This chain links TRBV7-6 with TRBJ2-3; TRBD2 matches at 9 bases. The CDR3 is 14 amino acids. Germline V CDR1 and CDR2: SGHVS, FNYEAQ. V trimming: 5 bases; J trimming: 6 bases; junction bases outside the gene matches: 6. The CDR3 sequence: CASSAGTSSDTQYF. The CDR3 DNA is TGTGCCAGCAGCGCCGGGACTAGCTCCGATACGCAGTATTTT.

The gene calls are TRBV5-1 and TRBJ2-3, with D uncertain. Trimming left V 3 bases short and J 0 bases short, with 11 bases between. The germline V gene has CDR1 SGHRS and CDR2 YFSETQ. This CDR3 contains 15 residues. CDR3 protein: CASSSTWGSTDTQYF. CDR3 bases: TGCGCCAGCAGCTCTACCTGGGGTAGCACAGATACGCAGTATTTT.

This chain connects TRBV7-3 to TRBJ2-1, with 9 nucleotides matching TRBD2. The V and J ends lost 5 bases and 8 bases, in that order; junction bases with no gene match: 7. The CDR3 runs 14 residues. Germline-derived CDR1 and CDR2 are SGHTA and FQGTGA. The CDR3 nucleotides are TGTGCCAGCAGCCAGGGGCTAGCGGGATATGAGCAGTTCTTC. Protein product: CASSQGLAGYEQFF.

Concerning this clone: Other DNA sequences from this sample encode an identical CDR3 as well. The chain is built from TRBV5-1 and TRBJ1-1, with D unresolved. Trimming took 0 bases from V and 2 from J, leaving 8 bases between them. The CDR3 extends over 14 amino acids. Germline assignment: CDR1 SGHRS and CDR2 YFSETQ. The CDR3 protein is CASSLAAANTEAFF. In nucleotides, the CDR3 is TGCGCCAGCAGCTTGGCGGCAGCCAACACTGAAGCTTTCTTT.

This rearrangement joins TRBV28 to TRBJ2-7; D perhaps matches TRBD1 (6 bases). Looked up from germline, CDR1 is MDHEN and CDR2 is SYDVKM. The CDR3 runs to 15 residues. V was shortened by 6 bases and J by 1 base, with 16 bases between the two germline ends. The CDR3 spells CASSVNRAGSYEQYF. CDR3 bases: TGTGCCAGCAGCGTAAACAGGGCCGGTTCCTACGAGCAGTACTTC.

The chain joins TRBV5-1 to TRBJ2-3, with 9 bases identical to TRBD2. Germline lookup yields CDR1 SGHRS and CDR2 YFSETQ. The CDR3 is made up of 16 amino acids. Trimming took 2 bases from V and 7 from J; bases not matched to a gene: 11. In nucleotides, the CDR3 is TGCGCCAGCAGCTTTAATCGGGCGGGAGGGCCGTATACGCAGTATTTT. Protein sequence: CASSFNRAGGPYTQYF.

J is TRBJ2-3 and V is TRBV18, with D uncertain. The CDR3 runs to 16 residues. Trimming shortened V by 3 bases and J by 2 bases, and 15 bases separated the two germline ends. Germline V lookup: CDR1 KGHSH, CDR2 LQKENI. CDR3 sequence: CASSPSSGETTDTQYF. CDR3 nucleotides: TGTGCCAGCTCACCTTCTTCAGGAGAAACCACAGATACGCAGTATTTT.

On this clone itself: One end of the junction varies from germline; a read error may be responsible. The J gene is TRBJ1-3, the V gene TRBV5-6, with D perhaps matching TRBD1 (5 bases). The length of the CDR3 is 13 residues. In germline, CDR1 is SGHDT, CDR2 YYEEEE. The CDR3 bases are TGTGCCAGCAGCACGACAGATACTCTTTCCCAAATCTTT. Protein sequence: CASSTTDTLSQIF. The full variable domain, with the rest looked up from reference TRBV5-6 and TRBJ1-3, is DAGVTQSPTHLIKTRGQQVTLRCSPKSGHDTVSWYQQALGQGPQFIFQYYEEEERQRGNFPDRFSGHQFPNYSSELNVNALLLGDSALYLCASSTTDTLSQIFGEGSWLTVV.

V is TRBV2 and J is TRBJ2-1; 12 bases line up with TRBD2. Losses at the gene ends were 4 bases for V and 9 bases for J; bases not matched to a gene: 7. This CDR3 has 15 residues. Germline V gives CDR1 SNHLY, CDR2 FYNNEI. As DNA, the CDR3 is TGTGCCAGCAGTGGGACTAGCGGGGCCGATGGTGAGCAGTTCTTC. Translating gives CASSGTSGADGEQFF.